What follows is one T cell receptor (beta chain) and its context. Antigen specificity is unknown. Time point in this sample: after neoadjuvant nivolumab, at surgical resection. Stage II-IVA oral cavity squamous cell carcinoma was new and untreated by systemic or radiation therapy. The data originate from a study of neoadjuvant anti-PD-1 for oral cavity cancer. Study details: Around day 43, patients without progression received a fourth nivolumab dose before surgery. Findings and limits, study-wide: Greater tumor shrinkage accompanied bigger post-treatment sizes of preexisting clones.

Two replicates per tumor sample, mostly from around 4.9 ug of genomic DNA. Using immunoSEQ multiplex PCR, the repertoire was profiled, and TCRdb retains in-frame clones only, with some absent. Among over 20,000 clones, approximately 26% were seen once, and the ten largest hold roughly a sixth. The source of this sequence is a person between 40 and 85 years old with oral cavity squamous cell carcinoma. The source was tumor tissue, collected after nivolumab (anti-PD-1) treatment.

The CDR3 nucleotides are TGCGCCAGCAGCCAAGATACGATGGCGGGGCGGGGGGAGACCCAGTACTTC. Translated, it gives CASSQDTMAGRGETQYF. The chain joins TRBV4-1 to TRBJ2-5; 7 bases line up with TRBD2. The CDR3 spans 17 residues. Trimming cost V 0 bases and J 5 bases; bases outside gene matches: 12. Germline V gives CDR1 MGHRA, CDR2 YSYEKL.